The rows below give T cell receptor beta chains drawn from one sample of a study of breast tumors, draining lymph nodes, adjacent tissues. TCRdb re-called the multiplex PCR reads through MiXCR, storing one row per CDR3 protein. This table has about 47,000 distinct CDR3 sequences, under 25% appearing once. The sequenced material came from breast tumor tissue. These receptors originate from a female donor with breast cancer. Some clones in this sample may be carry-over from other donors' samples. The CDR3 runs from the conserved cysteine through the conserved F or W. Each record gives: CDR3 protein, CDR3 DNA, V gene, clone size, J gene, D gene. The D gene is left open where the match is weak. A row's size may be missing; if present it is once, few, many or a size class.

CDR3: CASSRGGARNGYTF
DNA: TGTGCCAGCAGCCGTGGGGGGGCAAGAAATGGCTACACCTTC
V: TRBV3-1
size: many
J: TRBJ1-2
D: .

CDR3: CASSLAGTGFRGYTF
DNA: TGTGCCAGCAGTTTAGCCGGGACAGGGTTTAGGGGCTACACCTTC
V: TRBV12-3/TRBV12-4
size: many
J: TRBJ1-2
D: TRBD1

CDR3: CASSEYRNSGNTIYF
DNA: TGTGCCAGCAGTGAATACAGAAACTCTGGAAACACCATATATTTT
V: TRBV2
size: many
J: TRBJ1-3
D: .

CDR3: CASSLVPGIGNEQFF
DNA: TGTGCCAGCAGCTTAGTCCCCGGGATTGGCAATGAGCAGTTCTTC
V: TRBV11-3
size: many
J: TRBJ2-1
D: .

CDR3: CAWSGQGTSLNYGYTF
DNA: TGTGCCTGGTCGGGACAGGGGACCTCACTTAACTATGGCTACACCTTC
V: TRBV30
size: many
J: TRBJ1-2
D: TRBD1

CDR3: CASSLATSSVDTQYF
DNA: TGCGCCAGCAGCTTGGCCACGAGCTCGGTAGATACGCAGTATTTT
V: TRBV5-1
size: many
J: TRBJ2-3
D: .

CDR3: CASSAGSEVGNQPQHF
DNA: TGTGCCAGCAGCGCCGGTAGTGAGGTTGGCAATCAGCCCCAGCATTTT
V: TRBV9
size: .
J: TRBJ1-5
D: .

CDR3: CASRTQPEGTEAFF
DNA: TGTGCCAGCAGGACGCAGCCCGAGGGGACTGAAGCTTTCTTT
V: TRBV2
size: .
J: TRBJ1-1
D: .

CDR3: CVSKGQGVSGELFF
DNA: TGTGTCAGCAAAGGACAGGGGGTCAGCGGGGAGCTGTTTTTT
V: TRBV6-1
size: .
J: TRBJ2-2
D: TRBD1

CDR3: CASSLAGGNEQFF
DNA: TGCGCCAGCAGCTTGGCCGGGGGAAATGAGCAGTTCTTC
V: TRBV5-1
size: many
J: TRBJ2-1
D: .

CDR3: CGVQEGVNYGYTF
DNA: TGCGGCGTACAGGAAGGCGTTAACTATGGCTACACCTTC
V: TRBV20-1
size: .
J: TRBJ1-2
D: .

CDR3: CSVEVPRRSQRGYYEQYF
DNA: TGCAGCGTTGAAGTCCCGAGGAGGTCCCAGCGGGGTTACTACGAGCAGTACTTC
V: TRBV29-1
size: many
J: TRBJ2-7
D: TRBD2

CDR3: CASRSRTGRETQYF
DNA: TGTGCCAGCAGAAGCCGTACCGGAAGAGAGACCCAGTACTTC
V: TRBV3-1
size: many
J: TRBJ2-5
D: .

CDR3: CASSPRSSEKLFF
DNA: TGTGCCAGCAGCCCCAGGTCCTCTGAAAAACTGTTTTTT
V: TRBV6-5
size: .
J: TRBJ1-4
D: .

CDR3: CSVSSANYGYTF
DNA: TGCAGCGTTTCTTCAGCTAACTATGGCTACACCTTC
V: TRBV29-1
size: many
J: TRBJ1-2
D: .

CDR3: CASSLEAGAPPSLADNEQFF
DNA: TGTGCCAGCAGCTTAGAGGCAGGAGCCCCCCCCTCACTAGCGGACAATGAGCAGTTCTTC
V: TRBV11-2
size: many
J: TRBJ2-1
D: TRBD2

CDR3: CASSYSISGAGTDTQYF
DNA: TGTGCCAGCAGTTACTCGATTTCGGGGGCTGGCACAGATACGCAGTATTTT
V: TRBV6-5
size: .
J: TRBJ2-3
D: .

CDR3: CASSRSTRSWLNEQFF
DNA: TGTGCCAGCAGTCGATCGACTAGAAGCTGGCTCAATGAGCAGTTCTTC
V: TRBV27
size: many
J: TRBJ2-1
D: .

CDR3: CASSIAATGEYGYTF
DNA: TGTGCCAGTAGTATAGCGGCGACAGGGGAGTATGGCTACACCTTC
V: TRBV19
size: many
J: TRBJ1-2
D: TRBD1

CDR3: CASSPVAGPYNEQFF
DNA: TGTGCCAGCAGTCCGGTAGCGGGGCCCTACAATGAGCAGTTCTTC
V: TRBV2
size: many
J: TRBJ2-1
D: TRBD2

CDR3: CASSLRDRVYEQYF
DNA: TGTGCCAGCAGCTTAAGAGACAGGGTCTACGAGCAGTACTTC
V: TRBV13
size: many
J: TRBJ2-7
D: TRBD1

CDR3: CASSPPGVSGYEQYF
DNA: TGTGCCAGCTCACCACCGGGGGTGTCAGGGTACGAGCAGTACTTC
V: TRBV18
size: many
J: TRBJ2-7
D: .

CDR3: CASSFRTGGGLADYEQCF
DNA: TGTGCCAGCAGTTTCCGGACAGGGGGAGGACTAGCGGACTACGAGCAGTGCTTC
V: TRBV28
size: once
J: TRBJ2-7
D: .

CDR3: CSARPLDRPEAGELFF
DNA: TGCAGTGCTAGACCCCTAGACAGACCGGAGGCCGGGGAGCTGTTTTTT
V: TRBV20-1
size: many
J: TRBJ2-2
D: .

CDR3: CASSLERGPSNIQYF
DNA: TGTGCCAGCAGCTTAGAACGGGGGCCCTCAAACATTCAGTACTTC
V: TRBV7-9
size: .
J: TRBJ2-4
D: .

CDR3: CASSIGLSSGEPFF
DNA: TGTGCCAGTAGTATAGGGTTGTCCTCCGGGGAGCCGTTTTTT
V: TRBV19
size: .
J: TRBJ2-2
D: .

CDR3: CASRTITGGIGSPLHF
DNA: TGTGCCAGCAGGACAATTACCGGGGGCATAGGGTCACCCCTCCACTTT
V: TRBV11-2
size: many
J: TRBJ1-6
D: .

CDR3: CASSYPIIDNSYEQYF
DNA: TGTGCCAGCAGTTACCCGATAATAGACAACTCCTACGAGCAGTACTTC
V: TRBV6-6
size: many
J: TRBJ2-7
D: .

CDR3: CASSLANLEQFF
DNA: TGTGCCAGCAGCTTAGCGAATTTGGAGCAGTTCTTC
V: TRBV7-2
size: few
J: TRBJ2-1
D: .

CDR3: CASSLSGRAHEQYF
DNA: TGTGCCAGCAGTTTGAGCGGGAGGGCCCACGAGCAGTACTTC
V: TRBV6-2/TRBV6-3
size: many
J: TRBJ2-7
D: TRBD2

CDR3: CASRGTVGNSPLHF
DNA: TGTGCCAGCAGAGGGACAGTAGGAAATTCACCCCTCCACTTT
V: TRBV27
size: many
J: TRBJ1-6
D: TRBD1